A single sample gave rise to the 15 T cell receptor beta chains below, sequenced in a study of blood T cells in healthy people across ages. Alongside a J-beta primer mix, a sample-barcoded 5' primer served in a second PCR lasting roughly 7 to 12 cycles. TCRdb reprocessed the 5' RACE reads via MiXCR and lists one record per CDR3 protein. The table includes about a million distinct CDR3 sequences, 35% to 45% detected once. Sequencing input: blood. Source of these receptors: a man younger than 30 in good health.

This clonotype was picked up a small number of times. The chain uses TRBV4-1 and TRBJ2-3; no definite D call. Germline loops: CDR1 MGHRA, CDR2 YSYEKL. This CDR3 comprises 17 residues. V lost 5 bases to trimming and J lost 3 bases, with 21 bases between them. For the CDR3, the DNA is TGCGCCAGCAGCGCCCAACCAACCGGGCCCCAAACAGATACGCAGTATTTT. Amino acid sequence: CASSAQPTGPQTDTQYF.

This clonotype was picked up many times. V and J are TRBV12-3 or TRBV12-4 and TRBJ2-7; perhaps TRBD2 as D (7 bases). The CDR3 runs 14 residues. The V gene lost 3 bases and the J gene lost 5 bases, with 14 bases spanning the gap. CDR3 DNA: TGTGCCAGCAGTTTGGGGGGGGGGCTCGACGAGCAGTACTTC. This encodes CASSLGGGLDEQYF.

The J gene is TRBJ2-3, the V gene TRBV5-6, with 10 bases aligning to TRBD2. Germline CDR1 SGHDT, CDR2 YYEEEE. Trimming cost V 4 bases and J 2 bases; bases outside gene matches: 13. CDR3 length: 18 residues. The CDR3 DNA reads TGTGCCAGCAGCGAAAAGGGAGGAGGACTAGCGGCCACAGATACGCAGTATTTT. It yields the protein CASSEKGGGLAATDTQYF.

V and J are TRBV4-3 and TRBJ2-1, with D uncertain. The CDR3 sequence is 15 residues long. Germline lookup yields CDR1 LGHNA and CDR2 YSLEER. Deletions cut 3 bases from V and 5 bases from J, with 14 bases between. CDR3 DNA sequence: TGCGCCAGCAGCCAGACCGGCTTGGGCCACAATGAGCAGTTCTTC. This encodes CASSQTGLGHNEQFF.

This clonotype has more than one count but fewer than ten. The V and J genes are TRBV12-5 and TRBJ2-1; D may match TRBD1 or TRBD2 (5 bases each). The CDR3 contains 14 residues. V lost 1 base, J lost 7 bases, and 11 bases lay in between. The germline CDR1 and CDR2 sequences are LGHNT and FRNRAP. CDR3 coding DNA: TGTGCTAGTGGTTTGGGGGGGTCTGCAAATGAGCAGTTCTTC. Amino acids: CASGLGGSANEQFF.

V is TRBV4-2 and J is TRBJ2-1; D tentatively fits TRBD1 or TRBD2 (5 bases each). Trimming removed 1 base at V and 10 bases at J, with 20 bases between. The CDR3 has 16 amino acids. Germline CDR1 LGHNA, CDR2 YNFKEQ. This CDR3 reads CASSQGVGVLPYEQFF. The DNA for the CDR3 is TGTGCCAGCAGCCAAGGGGTGGGGGTCTTACCCTACGAGCAGTTCTTC.

The gene calls are TRBV20-1 and TRBJ2-3; 12 bases line up with TRBD2. The V gene end was trimmed by 5 bases and the J gene end by 4 bases; junction bases not matched to a gene: 7. The CDR3 is 15 amino acids. In germline, CDR1 is DFQATT, CDR2 SNEGSKA (reference sequence). CDR3 coding DNA: TGCAGTGCTCGTTCTAGCGGGGGGGCATCAGATACGCAGTATTTT. Protein: CSARSSGGASDTQYF.

The chain employs TRBV13 and TRBJ2-5; TRBD1 or TRBD2 may be the D gene (5 bases each). The CDR3 contains 13 residues. Germline CDR1 is PRHDT and CDR2 is FYEKMQ (reference sequence). V was trimmed by 4 bases and J by 3 bases, leaving 9 bases between them. In DNA form, the CDR3 reads TGTGCCAGCAGCTGGGGGATCGAAGAGACCCAGTACTTC. Encoded protein: CASSWGIEETQYF.

This clonotype has just a few counts. The J gene is TRBJ2-1, the V gene TRBV27; 8 bases map to TRBD2. CDR3 length: 17 residues. Germline assignment: CDR1 MNHEY and CDR2 SMNVEV (reference sequence). V lost 0 bases, J lost 2 bases, and 6 bases stayed unmatched. CDR3 residues: CASSLSSGLVAYNEQFF. As DNA, the CDR3 is TGTGCCAGCAGTTTATCATCGGGACTAGTGGCCTACAATGAGCAGTTCTTC.

In its sample, this clonotype ranks as medium-sized (0.01 to 0.1%). The chain carries TRBV7-6 and TRBJ2-1, with 8 nucleotides matching TRBD2. There are 16 residues in the CDR3. V trimming: 2 bases; J trimming: 6 bases; junction bases outside the gene matches: 9. CDR1 SGHVS and CDR2 FNYEAQ come from the germline V gene. The CDR3: CASSLMPGGLGNEQFF. CDR3 in DNA: TGTGCCAGCAGCTTAATGCCGGGGGGGCTCGGCAATGAGCAGTTCTTC.

This clonotype was counted only a few times. The chain links TRBV5-5 to TRBJ1-2; D ambiguous. V was trimmed by 0 bases and J by 7 bases, leaving 16 bases between them. CDR3 size: 15 residues. Germline assignment: CDR1 SGHKS and CDR2 YYEKEE (reference sequence). The CDR3 region has the DNA TGTGCCAGCAGCTTGGGCTGGGGTTCTGATGGTGGCTACACCTTC. It codes for CASSLGWGSDGGYTF.

This clonotype has only a few counts. The V gene is TRBV7-9, the J gene TRBJ2-1; D gene ambiguous. The CDR3 totals 14 residues. Germline V CDR1 and CDR2: SEHNR, FQNEAQ (reference sequence). Trimming cost V 2 bases and J 9 bases, with 14 bases left between them. CDR3 nucleotides: TGTGCCAGCAGCTTAATGCCCCTGCGCCGTGAGCAGTTCTTC. Amino acids: CASSLMPLRREQFF. Looking up the rest from reference TRBV7-9 and TRBJ2-1 gives the full variable domain: DTGVSQNPRHKITKRGQNVTFRCDPISEHNRLYWYRQTLGQGPEFLTYFQNEAQLEKSRLLSDRFSAERPKGSFSTLEIQRTEQGDSAMYLCASSLMPLRREQFFGPGTRLTVL.

The chain recombines TRBV3-1 with TRBJ1-4; D not certain. Germline CDR1 reads LGHDT; CDR2 reads YNNKEL (reference sequence). The CDR3 is 15 residues long. V was pared by 2 bases and J by 7 bases, with 14 bases between. This CDR3 is CASSQSGSQSEKLFF. CDR3 in DNA: TGTGCCAGCAGCCAAAGTGGGAGTCAAAGTGAAAAACTGTTTTTT.

The chain combines TRBV7-2 with TRBJ1-6; D remains unclear. There are 16 residues in the CDR3. Per the germline V gene, CDR1 is SGHTA and CDR2 is FQGNSA. V was pared by 1 base and J by 2 bases, with 9 bases between. The CDR3 here is CASSLGGVTYNSPLHF. The CDR3 DNA reads TGTGCCAGCAGCTTAGGCGGGGTCACCTATAATTCACCCCTCCACTTT.

The genes are TRBV12-3 or TRBV12-4 and TRBJ2-3; D uncertain. V was pared by 3 bases and J by 1 base, with 17 bases between. The CDR3 consists of 17 residues. This CDR3 is CASSFLTRSGRTDTQYF. The CDR3 bases are TGTGCCAGCAGTTTTCTTACTCGGAGTGGCCGCACAGATACGCAGTATTTT.